Listed below are T cell receptor beta chains from one sample, sequenced in a study of blood T cell repertoires in COVID-19. Method: immunoSEQ multiplex PCR; TCRdb's copy keeps in-frame clones and lacks some. The data show about 150,000 clones, over 80% seen once. The specimen was peripheral blood. The receptor source for this set is a man aged 50 to 60 who had recovered from COVID-19. The conserved cysteine and the conserved F or W are not part of the CDR3 here.

V gene	CDR3 protein
TRBV3-1/TRBV3-2	ASSRQGPGEQY
TRBV3-1/TRBV3-2	ASKAFDGSYEQY
TRBV2	ASSDMGQGFYEQY
TRBV19	ASSISQGGGYT
TRBV29-1	SVDTGQGNFYEQY
TRBV9	ASSAAGGADTQY
TRBV6-1	ASSEAQGARTEAF
TRBV7-8	ASSFTPGQGRAGELF
TRBV18	ASSPSPGLVNGYT
TRBV30	AWDRGRVNTEAF
TRBV5-4	ASSLEQWQTQY
TRBV29-1	SSTTSDRGGGNEQF
TRBV5-1	ASSLAGVLAKNIQY
TRBV5-4	ASSPGLASDTQY
TRBV15	ATSRGNSQETQY
TRBV10-3	AITSPGQGYNEQF
TRBV25-1	ASSDNRGFGANVLT
TRBV18	ASSPYHLDSNSGNTIY
TRBV18	ASSPSSRAKF
TRBV28	ASSNRGLDSPLH
TRBV12-5	ASGFAPRGGGGSEQY
TRBV15	ATSLRARGEKLF
TRBV6-5	ASSSYPGTNTGELF
TRBV12-3/TRBV12-4	ASSDRDEQF
TRBV19	ASSTRTGNTGELF
TRBV2	ASSGGVRDTEAF
TRBV13	ASSSTRTGGANTEAF